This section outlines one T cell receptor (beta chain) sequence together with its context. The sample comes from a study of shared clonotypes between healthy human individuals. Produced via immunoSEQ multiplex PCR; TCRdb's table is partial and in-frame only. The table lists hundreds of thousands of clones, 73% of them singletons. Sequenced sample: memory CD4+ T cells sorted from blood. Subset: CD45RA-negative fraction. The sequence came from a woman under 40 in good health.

CDR3 in DNA: TGTGCCAGCAGCTTAGCCCTAGGGTCCTACAATGAGCAGTTCTTC. Translation gives CASSLALGSYNEQFF. The chain employs TRBV7-2 and TRBJ2-1; D gene ambiguous. Germline V gene data show CDR1 as SGHTA and CDR2 as FQGNSA. V gave up 0 bases and J gave up 1 base, with 7 bases separating them. This CDR3 is built from 15 residues.